This TCR beta chain was documented in a study of regulatory T cells in long-lasting Graves disease. Germline V gene lookup returns CDR1 LGHNT and CDR2 FRNRAP. The CDR3 is 15 residues long. V dropped 6 bases and J dropped 2 bases, with 14 bases sitting between them. Time point in this sample: newly diagnosed GD, antithyroid drugs for less than 3 months. The TCR library used RNA extracted from PBMCs. The TCR beta library used iRepertoire HTBI primers with Arm-PCR amplification of CDR3. TCRdb recomputed calls from the multiplex PCR reads with MiXCR, one row per CDR3 protein. The sample lists 450,000 to 500,000 distinct CDR3 sequences; roughly 16% were seen once. This clonotype was seen a handful of times. These sequences were also reported in another study, on T cells in Graves' hyperthyroidism and ophthalmopathy.

The chain recombines TRBV12-5 with TRBJ1-5; no clear D gene. The sequencing here drew on peripheral blood mononuclear cells (PBMCs), taken at new diagnosis, from a patient treated with antithyroid drugs. This clonotype originated in a man aged 35 to 55 with Graves disease. The CDR3 DNA follows: TGTGCTAGTGGCCCGTCGGGAAAGGGCAATCAGCCCCAGCATTTT. Its protein product is CASGPSGKGNQPQHF.